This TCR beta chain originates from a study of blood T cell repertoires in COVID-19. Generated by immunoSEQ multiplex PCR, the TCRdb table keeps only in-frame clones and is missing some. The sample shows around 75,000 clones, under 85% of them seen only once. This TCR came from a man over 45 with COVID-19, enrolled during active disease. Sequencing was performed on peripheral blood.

CDR3 in DNA: TGTGCCAGTAGTATCAGGTCGATGGCGGGGGGGCAAGAGACCCAGTACTTC. This codes for CASSIRSMAGGQETQYF. The V and J genes are TRBV19 and TRBJ2-5, with 9 nucleotides matching TRBD2. Germline CDR1 reads LNHDA; CDR2 reads SQIVND (reference sequence). The CDR3 runs to 17 residues. V shed 3 bases, J shed 2 bases, and the junction held 10 bases outside the gene matches.